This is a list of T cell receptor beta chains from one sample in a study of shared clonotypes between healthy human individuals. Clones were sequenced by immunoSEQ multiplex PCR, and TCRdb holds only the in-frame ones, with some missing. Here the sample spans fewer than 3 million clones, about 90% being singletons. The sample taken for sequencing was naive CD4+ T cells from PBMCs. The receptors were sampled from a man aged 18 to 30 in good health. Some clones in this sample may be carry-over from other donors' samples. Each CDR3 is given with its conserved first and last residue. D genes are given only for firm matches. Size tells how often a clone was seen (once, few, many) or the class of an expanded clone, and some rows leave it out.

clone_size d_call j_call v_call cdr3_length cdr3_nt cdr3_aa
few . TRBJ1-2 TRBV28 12 TGTGCCAGCAGTTTACGGGGGTATGGCTACACCTTC CASSLRGYGYTF
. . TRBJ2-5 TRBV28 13 TGTGCCAGCAGCCGGGACTTTAAAGAGACCCAGTACTTC CASSRDFKETQYF
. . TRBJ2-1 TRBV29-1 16 TGCAGCGTTGATTCCTCCGTGGCGAGCTCCTACAATGAGCAGTTCTTC CSVDSSVASSYNEQFF
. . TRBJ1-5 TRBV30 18 TGTGCCTGGAGTTTTAGCAGGGATTCGTATTCCGGCAATCAGCCCCAGCATTTT CAWSFSRDSYSGNQPQHF
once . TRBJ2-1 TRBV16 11 TGTGCCAGCAGCCAGGGGGGAACTCAGTTCTTC CASSQGGTQFF
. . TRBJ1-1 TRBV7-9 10 TGTGCCAGCAGCCTTAATGAAGCTTTCTTT CASSLNEAFF
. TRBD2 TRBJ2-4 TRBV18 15 TGTGCCAGCTCACCACCAGCGGGAGGGCCGGACATTCAGTACTTC CASSPPAGGPDIQYF
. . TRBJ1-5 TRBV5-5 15 TGTGCCAGCAGCTTGGCGTCTTCAACAGGTGGGCCCCAGCATTTT CASSLASSTGGPQHF
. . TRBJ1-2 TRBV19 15 TGTGCCAGTAGTACCACCTCTGGGACCGACTATGGCTACACCTTC CASSTTSGTDYGYTF
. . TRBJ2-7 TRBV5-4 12 TGTGCCAGCAGCTTGTCCAGCCGCGAGCAGTACTTC CASSLSSREQYF
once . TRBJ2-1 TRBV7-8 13 TGTGCCAGCAGTCCACCACTAGTCCGGGGGCAGTTCTTC CASSPPLVRGQFF
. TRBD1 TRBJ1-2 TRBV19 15 TGTGCCAGTAGTAGCGCGGGACAGGGGTTCTATGGCTACACCTTC CASSSAGQGFYGYTF
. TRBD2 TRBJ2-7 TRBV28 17 TGTGCCAGCAGTTTCCAAGACCTAGCGGGAGACTTCTACGAGCAGTACTTC CASSFQDLAGDFYEQYF
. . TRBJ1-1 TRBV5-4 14 TGTGCCAGCACCGTGGAGAATATGAACACTGAAGCTTTCTTT CASTVENMNTEAFF